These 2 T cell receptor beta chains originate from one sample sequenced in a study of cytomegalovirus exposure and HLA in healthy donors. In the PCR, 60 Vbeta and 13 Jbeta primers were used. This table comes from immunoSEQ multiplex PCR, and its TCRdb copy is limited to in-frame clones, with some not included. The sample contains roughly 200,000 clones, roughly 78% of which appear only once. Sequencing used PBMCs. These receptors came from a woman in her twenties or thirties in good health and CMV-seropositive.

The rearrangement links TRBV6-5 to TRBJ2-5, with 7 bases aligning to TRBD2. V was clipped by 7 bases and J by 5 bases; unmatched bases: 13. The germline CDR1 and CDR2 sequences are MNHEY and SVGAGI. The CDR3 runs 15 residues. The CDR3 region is CASTEPGGIGETQYF. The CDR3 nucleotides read TGTGCCAGCACCGAACCGGGGGGAATTGGGGAGACCCAGTACTTC.

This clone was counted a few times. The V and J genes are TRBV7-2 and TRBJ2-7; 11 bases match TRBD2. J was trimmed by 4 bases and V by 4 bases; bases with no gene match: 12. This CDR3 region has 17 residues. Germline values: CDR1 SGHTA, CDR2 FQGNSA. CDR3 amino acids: CASSSLSRGLAAYEQYF. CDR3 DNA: TGTGCCAGCAGCTCACTATCAAGGGGACTAGCGGCTTACGAGCAGTACTTC.